Shown below are 9 T cell receptor beta chains from a single sample sequenced in a study of blood T cells in healthy people across ages. A second PCR, run for roughly 7 to 11 cycles, used a sample-barcoded 5' primer plus a J-beta primer mix. TCRdb independently ran MiXCR on the 5' RACE reads; one entry per CDR3 protein. The sample holds 890,000 or so distinct CDR3 sequences, approximately 59% seen once. Sequences were obtained from blood. The receptor source for this set is a man in his thirties or forties in good health.

This clonotype was recorded many times. This chain links TRBV29-1 with TRBJ2-1; D is ambiguous. CDR1 and CDR2 (germline): SQVTM, ANQGSEA. The CDR3 extends over 12 amino acids. Trimming removed 6 bases from V and 7 bases from J, with 13 bases in between. For the CDR3, the DNA is TGCAGCGTCCTCAAGATGTGGAATGAGCAGTTCTTC. Amino acid sequence: CSVLKMWNEQFF.

Comment on this clonotype: Germline is not matched at one junction end, which may reflect a read error. The chain couples TRBV9 to TRBJ2-1; D possibly corresponds to TRBD2 (6 bases). The CDR3 has 16 amino acids. From germline, CDR1 is SGDLS and CDR2 YYNGEE. CDR3 DNA: TGTGCCAGCAGCGCCGTTGGAGGGATTGGTTACAATGAGCAGTTCTTT. Translating it yields CASSAVGGIGYNEQFF.

The genes are TRBV4-1 and TRBJ2-1; the match to TRBD2 covers 11 bases. V lost 0 bases, J lost 4 bases, and 8 bases stayed unmatched. Per germline, CDR1 MGHRA and CDR2 YSYEKL. This CDR3 contains 18 residues. In DNA, the CDR3 is TGCGCCAGCAGCCAAGAAGCTAGCGGGGGGTCCATTTACAATGAGCAGTTCTTC. It is translated as CASSQEASGGSIYNEQFF.

The rearrangement joins TRBV7-3 to TRBJ2-1; possible D gene TRBD2, 5 bases. V dropped 3 bases and J dropped 10 bases, with 10 bases sitting between them. CDR3 size: 12 residues. Germline V gene lookup returns CDR1 SGHTA and CDR2 FQGTGA. CDR3 nucleotides: TGTGCCAGCAGCTTGGATACGGGGGAGCAGTTCTTC. As protein: CASSLDTGEQFF.

This rearrangement joins TRBV10-3 to TRBJ2-5; D is uncertain. V was trimmed by 2 bases and J by 3 bases, leaving 10 bases between them. The CDR3 consists of 14 residues. CDR1 is ENHRY and CDR2 is SYGVKD in the germline V gene. The CDR3 sequence: CAISELTIEETQYF. The CDR3 coding sequence is TGTGCCATCAGTGAGCTAACCATAGAAGAGACCCAGTACTTC.

This rearrangement joins TRBV15 to TRBJ2-3; 9 bases are shared with TRBD2. CDR3 size: 19 residues. CDR1 and CDR2 (germline): LNHNV, YYDKDF (reference sequence). V lost 4 bases, J lost 0 bases, and 14 bases stayed unmatched. This CDR3 is CATSTGPASGASSTDTQYF. CDR3 DNA sequence: TGTGCCACCAGCACCGGTCCGGCTAGCGGGGCCTCTAGCACAGATACGCAGTATTTT.

The chain has TRBV6-5 and TRBJ2-7, with TRBD1 as a possible D gene (5 bases). The CDR3 sequence is 14 residues long. Germline CDR1 reads MNHEY; CDR2 reads SVGAGI. V dropped 3 bases and J dropped 0 bases, with 9 bases sitting between them. The DNA of the CDR3 is TGTGCCAGCAGTTATGGCAGGGCCTCCTACGAGCAGTACTTC. Translated: CASSYGRASYEQYF.

This clonotype was detected a few times. The chain combines TRBV5-1 with TRBJ2-1; D remains ambiguous. Trimming removed 0 bases at V and 7 bases at J, with 11 bases between. This CDR3 region has 14 residues. Germline CDR1 reads SGHRS; CDR2 reads YFSETQ. For the CDR3, the DNA is TGCGCCAGCAGCTTGGGAAGGAATAGAAATGAGCAGTTCTTC. It translates to CASSLGRNRNEQFF.

This clonotype is a singleton in its sample. The chain recombines TRBV7-9 with TRBJ2-5; TRBD2 might be the D (6 bases). V was shortened by 6 bases and J by 5 bases, with 19 bases between the two germline ends. Germline loops: CDR1 SEHNR, CDR2 FQNEAQ (reference sequence). The CDR3 consists of 15 residues. CDR3 residues: CASRSRGAREETQYF. The CDR3 coding sequence is TGTGCCAGCAGGAGCCGTGGGGCCCGGGAGGAGACCCAGTACTTC. Supplemented by reference TRBV7-9 and TRBJ2-5, the full variable domain reads DTGVSQNPRHKITKRGQNVTFRCDPISEHNRLYWYRQTLGQGPEFLTYFQNEAQLEKSRLLSDRFSAERPKGSFSTLEIQRTEQGDSAMYLCASRSRGAREETQYFGPGTRLLVL.